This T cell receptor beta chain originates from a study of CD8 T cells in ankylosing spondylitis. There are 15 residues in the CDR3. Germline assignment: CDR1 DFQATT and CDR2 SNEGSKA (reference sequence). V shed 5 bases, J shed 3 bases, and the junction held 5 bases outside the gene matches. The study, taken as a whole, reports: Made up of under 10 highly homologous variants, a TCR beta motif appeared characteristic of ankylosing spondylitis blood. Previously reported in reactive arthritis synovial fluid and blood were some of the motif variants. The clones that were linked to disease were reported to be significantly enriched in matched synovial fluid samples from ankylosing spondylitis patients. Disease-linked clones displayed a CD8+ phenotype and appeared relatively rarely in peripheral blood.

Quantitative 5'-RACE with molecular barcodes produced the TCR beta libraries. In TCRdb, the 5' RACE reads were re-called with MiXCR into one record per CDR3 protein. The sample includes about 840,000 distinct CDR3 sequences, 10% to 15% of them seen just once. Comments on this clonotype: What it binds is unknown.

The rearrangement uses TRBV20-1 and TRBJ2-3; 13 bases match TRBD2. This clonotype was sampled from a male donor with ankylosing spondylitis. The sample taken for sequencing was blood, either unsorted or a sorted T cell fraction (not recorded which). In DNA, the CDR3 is TGCAGTGCTTCGACTAGCGGGAGGCCTACAGATACGCAGTATTTT. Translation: CSASTSGRPTDTQYF.